The 20 T cell receptor beta chains below all came from one sample that was sequenced in a study of T-cell memory formation after mild COVID-19. MiXCR, run by TCRdb on the 5' RACE reads, gives a single entry per CDR3 protein. The data contain 300,000 to 400,000 distinct CDR3 sequences, over 20% of them singletons. The source material was PBMCs or a T cell subset sorted from them (not recorded which). The receptors here all came from an adult woman who had mild COVID-19 (a few samples of this study predate the infection). Cell type and time point are not known.

This clonotype turned up a few times. The rearrangement uses TRBV6-5 and TRBJ1-5; possible D gene TRBD1, 5 bases. V was pared by 5 bases and J by 0 bases, with 11 bases between. The CDR3 consists of 15 residues. From germline, CDR1 is MNHEY and CDR2 SVGAGI. CDR3 nucleotide sequence: TGTGCCAGCAGTGACGACAGTTATAGCAATCAGCCCCAGCATTTT. It encodes CASSDDSYSNQPQHF.

This clonotype occurred a few times. V gene TRBV6-5 combines with J gene TRBJ1-4; D call uncertain. V was cut by 10 bases and J by 4 bases, with 10 bases left in between. Germline CDR1 reads MNHEY; CDR2 reads SVGAGI. CDR3 length: 12 amino acids. For the CDR3, the DNA is TGTGCCACCAAACATAGTAATGAAAAACTGTTTTTT. It yields the protein CATKHSNEKLFF.

This clonotype was detected ten times or more. V usage is TRBV5-1 and J usage is TRBJ2-7; D is perhaps TRBD1 (6 bases). V was clipped by 0 bases and J by 0 bases, with 10 bases between them. The CDR3 runs 15 residues. The germline CDR1 and CDR2 sequences are SGHRS and YFSETQ. DNA of the CDR3: TGCGCCAGCAGCTTGGATGGGACACCCTCCTACGAGCAGTACTTC. It codes for CASSLDGTPSYEQYF.

This chain joins TRBV5-4 and TRBJ1-1; D is possibly TRBD1 (6 bases). This CDR3 contains 14 residues. Trimming cost V 3 bases and J 1 base, with 10 bases left between them. Germline V gene sequence: CDR1 SGHNT, CDR2 YYREEE (reference sequence). The chain's CDR3 is CASSSDRWNTEAFF. As DNA, the CDR3 is TGTGCCAGCAGCTCGGACAGATGGAACACTGAAGCTTTCTTT. Full variable domain (remainder filled in from reference TRBV5-4 and TRBJ1-1): ETGVTQSPTHLIKTRGQQVTLRCSSQSGHNTVSWYQQALGQGPQFIFQYYREEENGRGNFPPRFSGLQFPNYSSELNVNALELDDSALYLCASSSDRWNTEAFFGQGTRLTVV.

This clonotype has a handful of counts. The chain carries TRBV7-3 and TRBJ2-5; perhaps TRBD2 as D (6 bases). The CDR3 extends over 15 amino acids. From germline, CDR1 is SGHTA and CDR2 FQGTGA. V shed 3 bases and J shed 4 bases, with 15 bases lying between them. CDR3 DNA: TGTGCCAGCAGCTTCCGGAGGGCCGAGGGAGAGACCCAGTACTTC. Translation gives CASSFRRAEGETQYF. The whole variable domain, remainder taken from reference TRBV7-3 and TRBJ2-5, is GAGVSQTPSNKVTEKGKYVELRCDPISGHTALYWYRQSLGQGPEFLIYFQGTGAADDSGLPNDRFFAVRPEGSVSTLKIQRTERGDSAVYLCASSFRRAEGETQYFGPGTRLLVL.

The J gene is TRBJ1-2, the V gene TRBV29-1; tentative D call: TRBD1 (5 bases). V lost 6 bases and J 4 bases, leaving 18 bases between the germline ends. This CDR3 has 14 amino acids. The germline V gene has CDR1 SQVTM and CDR2 ANQGSEA. The DNA of the CDR3 is TGCAGCGTCCAAGGGGTGGGAGGGACCTATGGCTACACCTTC. Translating it yields CSVQGVGGTYGYTF.

The sample holds a few counts of this clonotype. The rearrangement links TRBV15 to TRBJ2-1; D is perhaps TRBD1 or TRBD2 (5 bases each). The CDR3 length is 14 residues. Trimming took off 0 bases at V and 9 bases at J, with 12 bases between the two ends. Looked up from germline, CDR1 is LNHNV and CDR2 is YYDKDF (reference sequence). This chain's CDR3 is CATSRERGVVEQFF. As DNA, the CDR3 is TGTGCCACCAGCAGAGAGAGGGGTGTGGTTGAGCAGTTCTTC.

This clonotype was seen a handful of times. This chain connects TRBV4-2 to TRBJ2-7; TRBD1 matches at 7 bases. This CDR3 has 15 amino acids. The germline CDR1 and CDR2 sequences are LGHNA and YNFKEQ. J was trimmed by 3 bases and V by 0 bases; bases with no gene match: 5. In nucleotides, the CDR3 is TGTGCCAGCAGCCAAGATCCGGGACAGCTCTACGAGCAGTACTTC. It encodes CASSQDPGQLYEQYF.

A few counts support this clonotype. This rearrangement joins TRBV20-1 to TRBJ2-7; 8 nucleotides agree with TRBD2. The V gene's germline CDR1 is DFQATT and CDR2 SNEGSKA (reference sequence). The CDR3 extends over 14 amino acids. J lost 2 bases, V lost 2 bases, and 5 bases had no gene match. CDR3 protein: CSARFGGATYEQYF. The CDR3 nucleotides are TGCAGTGCTAGATTCGGGGGGGCAACCTACGAGCAGTACTTC.

The gene calls are TRBV6-5 and TRBJ2-3, with TRBD2 as a possible D gene (5 bases). CDR1 and CDR2 (germline): MNHEY, SVGAGI. The CDR3 sequence is 14 residues long. Between the trimmed V and J ends, which lost 6 bases and 4 bases, there was a span of 14 bases. The CDR3: CASSLWERPDTQYF. Written as DNA, the CDR3 is TGTGCCAGCAGCCTTTGGGAGCGCCCAGATACGCAGTATTTT.

The chain recombines TRBV6-6 with TRBJ1-5; unclear D gene. In germline, CDR1 is MNHNY, CDR2 SVGAGI (reference sequence). Trimming pared 5 bases from V and 0 bases from J, leaving 14 bases between. The CDR3 is 16 residues long. CDR3 sequence reads: CASSTLLEISNQPQHF. The CDR3 region has the DNA TGTGCCAGCAGTACGCTACTCGAGATTAGCAATCAGCCCCAGCATTTT.

The rearrangement uses TRBV4-1 and TRBJ1-1; TRBD1 agrees at 7 bases. The germline V gene encodes CDR1 MGHRA and CDR2 YSYEKL. There are 15 residues in the CDR3. V gave up 5 bases and J gave up 0 bases; unmatched junction bases: 6. CDR3 in amino acids: CASSFRDSLNTEAFF. The CDR3, as DNA: TGCGCCAGCAGCTTCCGGGACAGTCTGAACACTGAAGCTTTCTTT.

V and J are TRBV11-3 and TRBJ2-1, with 13 bases lining up with TRBD2. The CDR3 runs to 20 residues. The germline gives CDR1 SGHNT, CDR2 YENEEA. The J segment lost 0 bases and the V segment lost 5 bases, leaving 13 bases of the junction unmatched. CDR3 nucleotide sequence: TGTGCCAGCAGCCAGGGACCGAGGACTAGCGGGAGTAGCTCCTACAATGAGCAGTTCTTC. Residues: CASSQGPRTSGSSSYNEQFF.

This clonotype was found a few times. The V and J genes are TRBV7-8 and TRBJ2-7; 9 bases are shared with TRBD1. Germline-derived CDR1 and CDR2 are SGHVS and FQNEAQ. There are 16 residues in the CDR3. V was clipped by 5 bases and J by 7 bases; unmatched bases: 15. The CDR3 protein is CASSQNRDRVFREQYF. DNA for the CDR3: TGTGCCAGCAGCCAGAACCGGGACAGGGTTTTTCGGGAGCAGTACTTC.

This clonotype has more than one count but fewer than ten. V usage is TRBV29-1 and J usage is TRBJ1-2; 8 bases are a match to TRBD1. The length of the CDR3 is 15 residues. Germline V gene data show CDR1 as SQVTM and CDR2 as ANQGSEA. The J segment lost 8 bases and the V segment lost 1 base, leaving 12 bases of the junction unmatched. The CDR3 protein is CSVEVLRAGGGGYTF. In DNA, the CDR3 is TGCAGCGTTGAAGTTCTGCGGGCAGGGGGCGGCGGCTACACCTTC. Together with reference TRBV29-1 and TRBJ1-2, the CDR3 gives the full variable domain: SAVISQKPSRDICQRGTSLTIQCQVDSQVTMMFWYRQQPGQSLTLIATANQGSEATYESGFVIDKFPISRPNLTFSTLTVSNMSPEDSSIYLCSVEVLRAGGGGYTFGSGTRLTVV.

This clonotype was picked up many times. The chain joins TRBV18 to TRBJ2-1; D gene ambiguous. The CDR3 has 14 residues. Trimming shortened V by 6 bases and J by 4 bases, and 13 bases separated the two germline ends. Germline-derived CDR1 and CDR2 are KGHSH and LQKENI. CDR3 bases: TGTGCCAGCTCGCCATGGACGGGTTACAATGAGCAGTTCTTC. Amino acid sequence: CASSPWTGYNEQFF.

The chain carries TRBV18 and TRBJ2-4; D remains unclear. Looked up from germline, CDR1 is KGHSH and CDR2 is LQKENI. Between the trimmed V and J ends, which lost 3 bases and 5 bases, there was a span of 8 bases. The CDR3 is 13 residues long. CDR3: CASSPTEQNIQYF. The CDR3 DNA follows: TGTGCCAGCTCACCGACCGAACAAAACATTCAGTACTTC.

The chain links TRBV15 to TRBJ2-1; D possibly corresponds to TRBD1 (6 bases). From germline, CDR1 is LNHNV and CDR2 YYDKDF (reference sequence). V was shortened by 1 base and J by 4 bases, with 17 bases between the two germline ends. The CDR3 runs to 17 residues. For the CDR3, the DNA is TGTGCCACCAGCAGAGGGGGACACCCGGGAAGATACAATGAGCAGTTCTTC. Protein sequence: CATSRGGHPGRYNEQFF. The complete variable domain, with remaining parts taken from reference TRBV15 and TRBJ2-1, reads DAMVIQNPRYQVTQFGKPVTLSCSQTLNHNVMYWYQQKSSQAPKLLFHYYDKDFNNEADTPDNFQSRRPNTSFCFLDIRSPGLGDTAMYLCATSRGGHPGRYNEQFFGPGTRLTVL.

This sequence joins TRBV2 and TRBJ1-2; TRBD1 matches 11 bases. Germline-derived CDR1 and CDR2 are SNHLY and FYNNEI. The CDR3 has 13 amino acids. V shed 6 bases, J shed 7 bases, and the junction held 4 bases outside the gene matches. The CDR3 loop is CASRWTGGFGYTF. The DNA for the CDR3 is TGTGCCAGCAGGTGGACAGGGGGCTTTGGCTACACCTTC.

This clonotype turned up a few times. The chain employs TRBV7-2 and TRBJ1-1; D might be TRBD1 (6 bases). The ends were cut back, 2 bases at V and 7 bases at J, with 17 bases in the middle. Germline V gene sequence: CDR1 SGHTA, CDR2 FQGNSA. This CDR3 is built from 15 residues. The DNA for the CDR3 is TGTGCCAGCAGCTTAATCTACAGGGAACACGGTGAAGCTTTCTTT. Translating gives CASSLIYREHGEAFF.